Listed below are T cell receptor beta chains from one sample, sequenced in a study of CD8+ T cells in alopecia areata. TCRdb keeps only in-frame clones here, not all; method: immunoSEQ multiplex PCR. There are under 350,000 clones in the sample; 58% occur only once, and about 1.8% lies in the top ten. The specimen comprised CD4+ T cells sorted from blood, sampled at week 24, from a patient treated with tofacitinib. The receptors were gathered from a human donor with alopecia areata. CDR3s leave out the opening cysteine and the closing phenylalanine or tryptophan.

TRBJ2-5,TRBV7-2,ASRKRGHQETQY
TRBJ2-7,TRBV4-2,ASSRGEKEPEQY
TRBJ1-2,TRBV18,ASSPLRGDSNYGYT
TRBJ1-2,TRBV5-1,ASSLWTSYGYT
TRBJ1-2,TRBV15,ATSTQYYGYT
TRBJ2-5,TRBV28,ACRGQETQY
TRBJ1-6,TRBV15,ATSRDQGGRGSSPLH
TRBJ1-1,TRBV20-1,SARGQGGAF
TRBJ2-5,TRBV29-1,ASVSPGYQKETQY
TRBJ1-2,TRBV30,AWSDRLNYGYT
TRBJ2-7,TRBV7-9,ARHPYEQY
TRBJ1-3,TRBV7-9,ASSLSSSGNTIY
TRBJ2-6,TRBV7-6,ASSLVLSGTGANVLT
TRBJ2-1,TRBV2,ASRRRYSRDEQF
TRBJ2-5,TRBV7-2,ASSPSGLAEETQY
TRBJ1-1,TRBV20-1,SANPGFGAF
TRBJ1-5,TRBV4-1,ASSQTDRGSLSNQPQH
TRBJ2-3,TRBV9,ASSVAEGGLSDTQY
TRBJ2-7,TRBV25-1,ASSPLGLSYEQY
TRBJ2-1,TRBV7-2,ASSLVPAAGNEQF
TRBJ2-7,TRBV9,ASSVGANPAGDEQY
TRBJ1-4,TRBV5-1,ASSLPTGGPEKLF
TRBJ2-7,TRBV10-3,AISVGPGGDEQY
TRBJ2-5,TRBV30,AWRGRETQY